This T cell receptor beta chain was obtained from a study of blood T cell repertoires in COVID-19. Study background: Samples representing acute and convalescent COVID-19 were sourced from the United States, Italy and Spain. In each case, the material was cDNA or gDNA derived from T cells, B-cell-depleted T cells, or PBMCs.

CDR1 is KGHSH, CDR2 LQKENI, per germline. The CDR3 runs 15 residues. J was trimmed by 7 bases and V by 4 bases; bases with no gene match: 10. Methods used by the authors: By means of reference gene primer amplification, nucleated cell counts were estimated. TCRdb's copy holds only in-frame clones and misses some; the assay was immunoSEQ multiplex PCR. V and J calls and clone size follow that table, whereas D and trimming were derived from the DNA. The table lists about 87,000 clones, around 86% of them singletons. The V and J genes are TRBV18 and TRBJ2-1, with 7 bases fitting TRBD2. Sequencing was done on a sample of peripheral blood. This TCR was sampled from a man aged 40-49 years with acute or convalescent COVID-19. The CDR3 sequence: CASSLSGIPGNEQFF. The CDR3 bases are TGTGCCAGCTCACTAAGCGGGATCCCGGGGAATGAGCAGTTCTTC.